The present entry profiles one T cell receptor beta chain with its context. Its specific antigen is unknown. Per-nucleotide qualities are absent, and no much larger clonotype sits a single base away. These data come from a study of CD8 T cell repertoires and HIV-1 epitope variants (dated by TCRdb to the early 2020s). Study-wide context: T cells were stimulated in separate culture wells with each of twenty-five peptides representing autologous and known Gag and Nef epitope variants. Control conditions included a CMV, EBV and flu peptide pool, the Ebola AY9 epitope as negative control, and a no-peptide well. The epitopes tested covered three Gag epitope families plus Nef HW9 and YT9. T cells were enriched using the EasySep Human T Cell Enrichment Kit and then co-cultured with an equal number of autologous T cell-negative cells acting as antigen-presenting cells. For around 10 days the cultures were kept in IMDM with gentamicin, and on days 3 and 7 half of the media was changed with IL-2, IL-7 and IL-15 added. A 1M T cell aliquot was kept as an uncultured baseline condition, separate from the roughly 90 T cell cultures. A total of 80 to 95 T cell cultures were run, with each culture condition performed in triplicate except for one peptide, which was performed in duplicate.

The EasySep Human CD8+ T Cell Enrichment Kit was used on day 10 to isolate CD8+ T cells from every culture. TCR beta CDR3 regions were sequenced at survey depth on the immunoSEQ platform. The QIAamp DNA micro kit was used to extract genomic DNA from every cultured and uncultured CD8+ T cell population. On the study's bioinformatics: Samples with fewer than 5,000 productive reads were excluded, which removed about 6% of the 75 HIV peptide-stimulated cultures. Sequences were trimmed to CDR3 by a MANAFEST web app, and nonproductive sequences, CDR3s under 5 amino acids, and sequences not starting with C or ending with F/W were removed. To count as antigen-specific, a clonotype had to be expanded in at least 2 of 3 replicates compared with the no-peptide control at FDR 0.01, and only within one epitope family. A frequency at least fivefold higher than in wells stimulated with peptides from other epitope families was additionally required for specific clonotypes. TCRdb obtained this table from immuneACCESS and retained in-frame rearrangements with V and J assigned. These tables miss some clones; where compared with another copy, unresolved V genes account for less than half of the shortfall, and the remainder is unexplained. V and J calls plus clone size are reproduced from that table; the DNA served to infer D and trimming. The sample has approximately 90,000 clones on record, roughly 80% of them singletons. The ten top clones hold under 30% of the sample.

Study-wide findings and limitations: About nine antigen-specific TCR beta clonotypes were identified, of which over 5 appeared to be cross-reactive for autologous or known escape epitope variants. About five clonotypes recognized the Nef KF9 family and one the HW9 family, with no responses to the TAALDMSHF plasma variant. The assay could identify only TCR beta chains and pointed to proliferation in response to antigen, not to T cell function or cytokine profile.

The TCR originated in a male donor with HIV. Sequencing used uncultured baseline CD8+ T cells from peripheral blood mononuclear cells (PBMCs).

The CDR3 has the sequence CAWGQEEKLFF. The nucleotide sequence is given as TGTGCCTGGGGACAGGAGGAAAAACTGTTTTTT. The chain couples TRBV30 to TRBJ1-4; 7 central bases correspond to TRBD1. The CDR3 runs 11 residues from the cysteine to the phenylalanine. The retained sequence is limited to the CDR3, 33 bases, with the frame set at the first base. Ends trimmed: V by 5 bases, J by 8 bases; bases unmatched to a gene: 2. The germline V gene (reference sequence) sets CDR1 to GTSNPN and CDR2 to SVGIG.